One sample yielded the 9 T cell receptor beta chains listed below, sequenced in a study of Graves' ophthalmopathy and Graves' hyperthyroidism. Amplification targeted the TCR beta CDR3 regions, with RNA transcripts as the source material. Second-round multiplex PCR followed a first-round RT-PCR using HTBI primers. One entry per CDR3 protein results from TCRdb running MiXCR on the multiplex PCR reads. The profile shows about 380,000 distinct CDR3 sequences, approximately 15% of them singletons. The material sequenced was peripheral blood. The receptors were gathered from a woman younger than 35 with stable Graves' hyperthyroidism.

This clonotype was counted at least ten times. The rearrangement links TRBV11-2 to TRBJ1-1, with D possibly being TRBD1 (5 bases). In germline, CDR1 is SGHAT, CDR2 FQNNGV. The CDR3 is 14 amino acids. V lost 0 bases, J lost 6 bases, and 11 bases lay in between. CDR3 DNA: TGTGCCAGCAGCTTAGATCCGGGGGGGGCTGAAGCTTTCTTT. Translated: CASSLDPGGAEAFF.

This clonotype was counted many times. The chain links TRBV2 to TRBJ2-7; the match to TRBD2 covers 16 bases. CDR3 length: 14 residues. Germline-derived CDR1 and CDR2 are SNHLY and FYNNEI. J gave up 4 bases and V 7 bases, and 1 base lay outside the gene matches. CDR3 bases: TGTGCCAGCAAGGGACTAGCGGGAGGGTACGAGCAGTACTTC. This translates into CASKGLAGGYEQYF.

This clonotype was seen at least ten times. This rearrangement joins TRBV7-6 to TRBJ2-7; D gene unclear. The CDR3 contains 13 residues. CDR1 is SGHVS, CDR2 FNYEAQ, per germline. Trimming cost V 1 base and J 4 bases, with 8 bases left between them. The CDR3 region has the DNA TGTGCCAGCAGCTTAGGCGAGCGTTACGAGCAGTACTTC. Translation: CASSLGERYEQYF.

Many counts were recorded for this clonotype. The chain is built from TRBV19 and TRBJ1-5; possible D gene TRBD1, 5 bases. The CDR3 spans 17 residues. Germline CDR1 reads LNHDA; CDR2 reads SQIVND (reference sequence). The V gene lost 3 bases and the J gene lost 5 bases, with 20 bases spanning the gap. The CDR3 is CASSIMSAGSVHQPQHF. CDR3 coding DNA: TGTGCCAGTAGTATTATGTCTGCAGGGTCGGTCCATCAGCCCCAGCATTTT. Full variable domain (remainder filled in from reference TRBV19 and TRBJ1-5): DGGITQSPKYLFRKEGQNVTLSCEQNLNHDAMYWYRQDPGQGLRLIYYSQIVNDFQKGDIAEGYSVSREKKESFPLTVTSAQKNPTAFYLCASSIMSAGSVHQPQHFGDGTRLSIL.

As regards this clonotype: Being one base from a much bigger clone, this may be a read error. The V gene is TRBV29-1, the J gene TRBJ1-5; D perhaps matches TRBD1 (6 bases). This CDR3 contains 14 residues. Germline V gene data show CDR1 as SQVTM and CDR2 as ANQGSEA. The chain's CDR3 is CSVTTGWLNQPLHF. DNA for the CDR3: TGCAGCGTTACGACAGGTTGGCTCAATCAGCCCCTGCATTTT.

At least ten counts were recorded for this clonotype. The chain carries TRBV12-3 or TRBV12-4 and TRBJ1-2; D remains unclear. The CDR3 runs 12 residues. V lost 3 bases, J lost 4 bases, and 6 bases lay in between. The CDR3 spells CASSLDGYGYTF. CDR3 nucleotides: TGTGCCAGCAGTTTGGACGGCTATGGCTACACCTTC.

This clonotype has at least ten counts. Compared with germline, one end of the junction differs, possibly owing to a read error. The chain employs TRBV6-4 and TRBJ1-2; D is unclear. Per the germline V gene, CDR1 is MRHNA and CDR2 is SNTAGT. The CDR3 totals 13 residues. The CDR3 DNA reads as TGTGCCAGCAGGGACGAAACTAACTTTGGCTACACCTTC. It specifies CASRDETNFGYTF.

This clonotype came up many times. The chain employs TRBV7-9 and TRBJ1-2; D is possibly TRBD1 (6 bases). Germline assignment: CDR1 SEHNR and CDR2 FQNEAQ (reference sequence). V was pared by 0 bases and J by 7 bases, with 9 bases between. The CDR3 contains 13 residues. The DNA for the CDR3 is TGTGCCAGCAGCTTAGCGGGGGCGAGTGGCTACACCTTC. Translation gives CASSLAGASGYTF.

This clonotype appeared many times. This rearrangement joins TRBV28 to TRBJ2-2; D remains ambiguous. V lost 6 bases to trimming and J lost 3 bases, with 14 bases between them. Germline V gene data show CDR1 as MDHEN and CDR2 as SYDVKM. The CDR3 is 15 residues long. The CDR3 loop reads CASSPVPPDTGELFF. CDR3 bases: TGTGCCAGCAGCCCGGTCCCGCCGGACACCGGGGAGCTGTTTTTT.